Sequencing of this T cell receptor (beta chain) was carried out in a study of cytomegalovirus exposure and HLA in healthy donors. Broader study findings: The tendency of first-cohort TCR clusters to co-occur in the 120 or so validation repertoires emerged from a later analysis. Generally TCR sequences proved uncommon, though certain public TCRs appeared in numerous donors.

The data were produced by immunoSEQ multiplex PCR, yet TCRdb's version contains in-frame clones alone and is incomplete. The sample lists fewer than 60,000 clones, approximately 95% occurring once. CDR1 and CDR2 from the germline V gene are WNHNN and SYGVQD (reference sequence). V lost 0 bases and J lost 2; bases outside the gene matches: 5. This CDR3 contains 17 residues. On this clone: The antigen is unknown.

The sequenced sample was PBMCs. The J gene is TRBJ2-1, the V gene TRBV10-1; 9 bases map to TRBD2. This TCR was sampled from a woman between 18 and 30 years old in good health and CMV-seropositive. The CDR3 protein is CASSESPPSGAYNEQFF. In nucleotides, the CDR3 is TGCGCCAGCAGTGAGTCCCCCCCTAGCGGGGCCTACAATGAGCAGTTCTTC.